The 27 T cell receptor beta chains below come from one sample, sequenced in a study of control samples from healthy donors and cancer patients. The assay was immunoSEQ multiplex PCR, and TCRdb's table has in-frame clones only and misses some. The sample has 68,000 or so clones, under 85% seen once. The material sequenced was blood. These receptors all come from a man in his 60s in good health.

CDR3 sequence reads: CAWSHRNSPLHF. Here the CDR3 DNA reads TGTGCCTGGAGTCATCGCAATTCACCCCTCCACTTT. The chain uses TRBV30 and TRBJ1-6, with no clear D. Trimming took 2 bases from V and 7 from J, leaving 6 bases between them. CDR3 length: 12 amino acids. Germline-derived CDR1 and CDR2 are GTSNPN and SVGIG (reference sequence).

The chain uses TRBV2 and TRBJ1-4, with D unclear. Per germline, CDR1 SNHLY and CDR2 FYNNEI. CDR3 length equals 13 residues. Trimming removed 7 bases at V and 3 bases at J, with 9 bases between. CDR3 residues: CASTQSSNEKLFF. The CDR3 DNA sequence: TGTGCCAGCACCCAATCTTCTAATGAAAAACTGTTTTTT.

The chain carries TRBV30 and TRBJ2-7, with 8 positions matching TRBD1. The CDR3 loop spans 16 amino acids. V lost 0 bases, J lost 6 bases, and 13 bases stayed unmatched. CDR1 is GTSNPN and CDR2 is SVGIG in the germline V gene (reference sequence). In DNA, the CDR3 is TGTGCCTGGAGTGTTCCGTTAACAGGGGGATTATCCGAGCAGTACTTC. Residues: CAWSVPLTGGLSEQYF.

The CDR3 is CASSSSGRWGIQYF. CDR3 sequence (DNA): TGTGCCAGCAGTTCCAGCGGGAGATGGGGCATTCAGTACTTC. The chain has TRBV6-2 or TRBV6-3 and TRBJ2-4, with 8 positions matching TRBD2. CDR1 and CDR2 (germline): MNHEY, SVGEGT. J was trimmed by 9 bases and V by 4 bases; bases with no gene match: 8. This CDR3 is 14 amino acids long.

This rearrangement joins TRBV7-8 to TRBJ2-7; D might be TRBD1 (6 bases). CDR1 and CDR2 (germline): SGHVS, FQNEAQ. V lost 0 bases, J lost 4 bases, and 13 bases lay in between. The CDR3 extends over 15 amino acids. Written as DNA, the CDR3 is TGTGCCAGCAGCTTAGCGCCGTCAGGGGTATACGAGCAGTACTTC. This translates into CASSLAPSGVYEQYF.

This clone was seen only once. This sequence joins TRBV4-2 and TRBJ1-1, with 8 bases matching TRBD1. V lost 2 bases and J lost 1; bases outside the gene matches: 0. CDR1 and CDR2 (germline): LGHNA, YNFKEQ. The CDR3 is 14 amino acids. CDR3 amino acids: CASSQTGGNTEAFF. The CDR3 DNA reads TGTGCCAGCAGCCAAACAGGGGGGAACACTGAAGCTTTCTTT.

CDR3 nucleotide sequence: TGTGCCAGCAGCTTGGGCACCGGGTCGGGTGCCAGGCCCCAGCATTTT. It is translated as CASSLGTGSGARPQHF. This chain connects TRBV5-6 to TRBJ1-5; D ambiguous. Between the trimmed V and J ends, which lost 0 bases and 9 bases, there was a span of 19 bases. There are 16 residues in the CDR3. Germline V gene lookup returns CDR1 SGHDT and CDR2 YYEEEE.

The chain is built from TRBV7-8 and TRBJ1-5, with a tentative D call TRBD1 (6 bases). The CDR3 length is 13 residues. Trimming stripped 5 bases from V and 5 bases from J, with 10 bases between. Germline CDR1 and CDR2: SGHVS and FQNEAQ. For the CDR3, the DNA is TGTGCCAGCAGCCGAGGGGGGGATCAGCCCCAGCATTTT. Protein product: CASSRGGDQPQHF.

The CDR3 DNA follows: TGTGCCAGCAGTGAAGGGCAGGGGGTCTCCTACGAGCAGTACTTC. Translating it yields CASSEGQGVSYEQYF. The chain uses TRBV6-1 and TRBJ2-7, with 7 positions matching TRBD1. The V gene end was trimmed by 1 base and the J gene end by 0 bases; junction bases not matched to a gene: 3. CDR1 MNHNS and CDR2 SASEGT come from the germline V gene. The CDR3 contains 15 residues.

In this sample, this clone turned up once. The chain is built from TRBV6-6 and TRBJ1-4; D call uncertain. V was trimmed by 2 bases and J by 8 bases, leaving 12 bases between them. Germline CDR1 MNHNY, CDR2 SVGAGI (reference sequence). The CDR3 contains 14 residues. This CDR3 reads CASSYEPGGEKLFF. The CDR3 DNA sequence: TGTGCCAGCAGTTACGAGCCGGGAGGGGAAAAACTGTTTTTT.

The J gene is TRBJ2-1, the V gene TRBV9; possibly TRBD2 for D (5 bases). CDR1 is SGDLS and CDR2 is YYNGEE in the germline V gene. CDR3 length: 19 residues. Trimming removed 1 base at V and 0 bases at J, with 20 bases between. CDR3 in amino acids: CASSVRPSFPSSSYNEQFF. As DNA, the CDR3 is TGTGCCAGCAGCGTAAGGCCTAGCTTCCCCTCAAGCTCCTACAATGAGCAGTTCTTC.

The sample holds a few counts of this clone. CDR3 nucleotides: TGTGCCAGCAGCGTCAACGAACACTACGAGCAGTACTTC. Its translation: CASSVNEHYEQYF. V and J are TRBV9 and TRBJ2-7; D is undetermined. Deletions cut 2 bases from V and 3 bases from J, with 9 bases between. The CDR3 consists of 13 residues. Germline CDR1 is SGDLS and CDR2 is YYNGEE.

This sequence joins TRBV20-1 and TRBJ1-2; D is perhaps TRBD1 (5 bases). This CDR3 comprises 15 residues. Germline values: CDR1 DFQATT, CDR2 SNEGSKA (reference sequence). Trimming took 3 bases from V and 2 from J, leaving 16 bases between them. CDR3 sequence (DNA): TGCAGTGCTAGTTCCAGTCCCCGGGGCAACTATGGCTACACCTTC. Translation: CSASSSPRGNYGYTF.

The chain couples TRBV5-4 to TRBJ1-2; D unclear. Trimming took off 4 bases at V and 3 bases at J, with 16 bases between the two ends. The CDR3 runs 15 residues. CDR1 and CDR2 (germline): SGHNT, YYREEE (reference sequence). CDR3 DNA: TGTGCCAGCAGCCCGGACGGGAGTGAAGACTATGGCTACACCTTC. Protein product: CASSPDGSEDYGYTF.

This clone was found a few times. V and J are TRBV5-4 and TRBJ2-1; perhaps D is TRBD1 or TRBD2 (5 bases each). The germline V gene encodes CDR1 SGHNT and CDR2 YYREEE (reference sequence). The CDR3 runs to 15 residues. The germline V and J ends were trimmed by 0 bases and 3 bases, with 10 bases remaining between them. This CDR3 reads CASSLAGRVYNEQFF. The CDR3 DNA follows: TGTGCCAGCAGCTTGGCGGGACGAGTCTACAATGAGCAGTTCTTC.

J is TRBJ2-6 and V is TRBV7-3; D is perhaps TRBD1 (6 bases). The CDR3 covers 15 residues. Trimming removed 4 bases from V and 4 bases from J, with 11 bases in between. The V gene's germline CDR1 is SGHTA and CDR2 FQGTGA. The CDR3 coding sequence is TGTGCCAGCAGCTATGGACAGACGGGGGCCAACGTCCTGACTTTC. Translated, it gives CASSYGQTGANVLTF. Full variable domain (missing parts from reference TRBV7-3 and TRBJ2-6): GAGVSQTPSNKVTEKGKYVELRCDPISGHTALYWYRQSLGQGPEFLIYFQGTGAADDSGLPNDRFFAVRPEGSVSTLKIQRTERGDSAVYLCASSYGQTGANVLTFGAGSRLTVL.

V usage is TRBV15 and J usage is TRBJ1-2, with 8 bases that match TRBD1. CDR3 length equals 14 residues. V lost 3 bases and J lost 10; bases outside the gene matches: 10. In germline, CDR1 is LNHNV, CDR2 YYDKDF (reference sequence). CDR3 in DNA: TGTGCCACCAGCAGGGACAGGGCCGCGCGGTCCTACACCTTC. Translation gives CATSRDRAARSYTF.

The chain has TRBV5-1 and TRBJ2-2; D not resolved. Germline loops: CDR1 SGHRS, CDR2 YFSETQ. The CDR3 has 15 amino acids. Trimming stripped 1 base from V and 4 bases from J, with 11 bases between. The CDR3 DNA reads TGCGCCAGCAGCTTGCAAGTAGACGGCACCGGGGAGCTGTTTTTT. This gives the protein CASSLQVDGTGELFF.

The chain uses TRBV9 and TRBJ2-1, with a possible D match to TRBD2 (5 bases). Germline V gives CDR1 SGDLS, CDR2 YYNGEE. With 4 bases removed from V and 9 bases from J, the gap between germline ends came to 20 bases. The CDR3 extends over 15 amino acids. CDR3: CASSTGAWESGEQFF. The CDR3 DNA reads TGTGCCAGCAGCACCGGAGCGTGGGAGTCTGGTGAGCAGTTCTTC.

The chain combines TRBV3-1 (or the pseudogene TRBV3-2) with TRBJ2-2; weak D call: TRBD2 (6 bases). Trimming removed 4 bases from V and 6 bases from J, with 15 bases in between. The V gene's germline CDR1 is LGHDT and CDR2 YNNKEL (reference sequence). The CDR3 runs to 15 residues. The CDR3 DNA follows: TGTGCCAGCAGCCGACTCCAGGGACTCTCCGGGGAGCTGTTTTTT. Translated: CASSRLQGLSGELFF.

The V and J genes are TRBV7-8 and TRBJ2-5; 10 bases align to TRBD2. The CDR3 totals 15 residues. Germline loops: CDR1 SGHVS, CDR2 FQNEAQ. The V segment lost 5 bases and the J segment 2 bases; nucleotides outside the gene matches: 5. CDR3 region: CASSPGLAIQETQYF. The CDR3 DNA sequence: TGTGCCAGCAGCCCGGGACTAGCGATTCAAGAGACCCAGTACTTC.

The chain recombines TRBV6-5 with TRBJ1-1; the D is unclear. The CDR3 is made up of 13 amino acids. V dropped 6 bases and J dropped 1 base, with 9 bases sitting between them. The germline gives CDR1 MNHEY, CDR2 SVGAGI. As DNA, the CDR3 is TGTGCCAGCAGGAATACACCGAACACTGAAGCTTTCTTT. Protein product: CASRNTPNTEAFF.

This chain joins TRBV5-1 and TRBJ2-2; 7 bases match TRBD1. The CDR3 is 16 residues long. V was pared by 3 bases and J by 1 base, with 6 bases of the junction left unmatched. The V gene's germline CDR1 is SGHRS and CDR2 YFSETQ. The DNA of the CDR3 is TGCGCCAGCAGCTCCGGGGACAGAGGGAACACCGGGGAGCTGTTTTTT. The encoded protein is CASSSGDRGNTGELFF.

The CDR3 DNA follows: TGCGCCAGCAGCTCCACAGGGGAGCCCTACGAGCAGTACTTC. Translation gives CASSSTGEPYEQYF. J is TRBJ2-7 and V is TRBV5-1, with 7 bases lining up with TRBD1. Germline values: CDR1 SGHRS, CDR2 YFSETQ. The CDR3 has 14 residues. The V gene end was trimmed by 3 bases and the J gene end by 2 bases; junction bases not matched to a gene: 5.

The chain joins TRBV24-1 to TRBJ2-1; 14 nucleotides agree with TRBD2. The CDR3 length is 17 residues. The junction had 7 bases not matched to a gene; V was cut back by 4 bases and J by 6 bases. Germline values: CDR1 KGHDR, CDR2 SFDVKD. The CDR3 DNA is TGTGCCACCAGTGACACCCACGGACTAGCGGGAGGCAATGAGCAGTTCTTC. It is translated as CATSDTHGLAGGNEQFF.

The rearrangement links TRBV28 to TRBJ2-7, with 7 nucleotides matching TRBD1. Germline loops: CDR1 MDHEN, CDR2 SYDVKM. Trimming cost V 10 bases and J 0 bases; bases outside gene matches: 9. This CDR3 contains 14 residues. The CDR3 DNA reads as TGTGCCATCGACAGGGCAGGGGACTCCTACGAGCAGTACTTC. Its translation is CAIDRAGDSYEQYF.

The chain is built from TRBV28 and TRBJ2-7; no clear D gene. The germline CDR1 and CDR2 sequences are MDHEN and SYDVKM. The CDR3 totals 13 residues. Trimming shortened V by 5 bases and J by 3 bases, and 11 bases separated the two germline ends. CDR3 sequence (DNA): TGTGCCAGCAGTAGCACAGTGTACTACGAGCAGTACTTC. It yields the protein CASSSTVYYEQYF.